The present T cell receptor beta chain was sequenced within a study of blood T cell repertoires in COVID-19 (TCRdb year 2020). Regarding the complete study: The collaborator samples originated in the United States, Italy and Spain and spanned the acute and convalescent phases of COVID-19. The material from the prospective study consisted of cDNA or gDNA derived from T cells, B-cell-depleted T cells, or PBMCs. Deeply sampled blood TCRbeta repertoires from subjects exposed to, actively infected with, or recovered from COVID-19 were included in the dataset. The repertoires were released in a freely available public database meant as a resource for research on the immune response to SARS-CoV-2. Samples were obtained from the ongoing ImmuneRACE study (first 160 participants) and from about 1,300 subjects provided by 6 global collaborators. Sample metadata almost always included a de-identified subject ID, COVID-19 status, age in years and sex. Where available, HLA class I and class II types were obtained from metadata supplied by the sample provider rather than from assay-based typing.

Results the study describes overall, beyond this receptor: The quantity of clinical and demographic metadata differed by source and by participant and was supplied without curation.

Details on this clone: What antigen it recognizes has not been identified. No much larger clone exists at a distance of one base, and base qualities are not known.

From V the trimming removes 8 bases and from J it removes 1 base, while the gene matches leave 4 bases of the junction unaccounted for. The CDR3 runs 15 residues from the cysteine to the phenylalanine. The only DNA kept is the CDR3, 45 bases in frame from the first base. Sequences MNHEY (CDR1) and SVGAGI (CDR2) are obtained from the germline V gene. TCRbeta CDR3 regions were amplified from genomic DNA using the immunoSEQ Assay, a bias-controlled multiplex PCR. The original methods were these. The number of nucleated cells in each sample was estimated from the amplification of reference gene primers within the assay. To quantify the absolute abundance of each unique TCRbeta CDR3 rearrangement, sequence reads were collapsed and filtered. For each sample, productive Simpson clonality was calculated as the square root of Simpson's diversity index across productive rearrangements. TCRdb re-hosts the immuneACCESS table, in-frame sequences only. Its copies lack some clones; in the studies checked, an unresolved V gene accounts for under half of them, and the cause for the rest is not known. The V and J calls and clone size were taken over from that table, and D and trimming were inferred from the DNA. The sample data list about 300,000 clones, and roughly 89% of these were observed just once. Over 1.5% of the sample rests with the top ten.

At one collaborating source in Seattle, patients were enrolled during active infection and were followed longitudinally through the course of disease. Collaborating institutions collected whole blood in K2EDTA tubes following their own protocols. For TCRbeta analysis, collaborators shipped samples as frozen whole blood, isolated PBMCs, or DNA extracted from either of those sample types. The sample taken for sequencing was peripheral blood. The clonotype comes from a woman aged 25 to 45 with COVID-19, enrolled during active disease. Recombination joined TRBV6-5 with TRBJ2-2, and 10 junction bases match TRBD1. The CDR3 has the sequence CASVWTGGNTGELFF. The DNA sequence follows: TGTGCCAGCGTCTGGACAGGGGGGAACACCGGGGAGCTGTTTTTT.